The rows below give T cell receptor beta chains drawn from one sample of a study of human T cells and chemical hapten exposure. TCRdb independently ran MiXCR on the RACE reads; one entry per CDR3 protein. The table has roughly 380,000 distinct CDR3 sequences, about 4.8% seen once; the top ten hold under 3%. This specimen consisted of whole blood, obtained in connection with sensitization to the hapten diphenylcyclopropenone (DPC). The receptors here all came from a woman in her forties or fifties with alopecia areata. Some clones in this sample may be carry-over from other donors' samples. Each CDR3 is given with its conserved first and last residue. The D gene is left open where the match is weak. Clone sizes are given selectively: once, few, many, or a class where the clone is expanded.

j_call v_call d_call clone_size cdr3_aa cdr3_nt
TRBJ1-1 TRBV20-1 - many CSARATGRATEAFF TGCAGTGCTAGGGCCACAGGGAGGGCCACTGAAGCTTTCTTT
TRBJ1-4 TRBV6-4 TRBD1 - CASRSGTGDEKLFF TGTGCCAGCAGATCCGGGACAGGGGATGAAAAACTGTTTTTT
TRBJ2-2 TRBV4-3 TRBD2 few CASSQEWEGPTGELFF TGCGCCAGCAGCCAAGAATGGGAGGGGCCTACCGGGGAGCTGTTTTTT
TRBJ2-7 TRBV5-1 - many CASSLGNTYEQYF TGCGCCAGCAGCTTAGGGAATACCTACGAGCAGTACTTC
TRBJ1-4 TRBV7-9 - - CASSLNFNEKLFF TGTGCCAGCAGCTTAAACTTTAATGAAAAACTGTTTTTT
TRBJ1-5 TRBV7-8 - many CASSLRNRLDNQPQHF TGTGCCAGCAGCCTTAGGAACCGGTTGGACAATCAGCCCCAGCATTTT
TRBJ2-7 TRBV4-1 TRBD1 many CASSQGGTGGDEQYF TGCGCCAGCAGCCAAGGGGGTACAGGGGGCGATGAGCAGTACTTC
TRBJ1-2 TRBV3-1 - few CASSRTVHGYTF TGTGCCAGCAGCCGGACAGTCCACGGCTACACCTTC
TRBJ1-1 TRBV30 - many CAWSVKSAGSNTEAFF TGTGCCTGGAGTGTAAAGTCGGCAGGTTCAAACACTGAAGCTTTCTTT
TRBJ2-3 TRBV4-2 TRBD2 many CASSQEGSGSTDTQYF TGTGCCAGCAGCCAGGAGGGTAGCGGGAGTACAGATACGCAGTATTTT
TRBJ2-1 TRBV29-1 - few CSGKRGGHEQFF TGCAGCGGTAAACGGGGTGGCCATGAGCAGTTCTTC
TRBJ2-1 TRBV14 TRBD2 many CASSPLGLAGGGEQFF TGTGCCAGCAGCCCCCTAGGACTAGCGGGAGGAGGCGAGCAGTTCTTC
TRBJ2-3 TRBV28 TRBD2 few CASSPLAGHTDTQYF TGTGCCAGCAGTCCACTAGCGGGACACACAGATACGCAGTATTTT
TRBJ2-5 TRBV29-1 TRBD2 many CSVVRGGGETQYF TGCAGCGTTGTACGCGGGGGGGGAGAGACCCAGTACTTC
TRBJ1-2 TRBV20-1 TRBD1 - CSALPGDRVGYTF TGCAGTGCCCTCCCGGGGGACAGGGTTGGCTACACCTTC
TRBJ1-6 TRBV5-4 - many CASSHSPLHF TGTGCCAGCAGCCATTCACCCCTCCACTTT
TRBJ1-2 TRBV12-3/TRBV12-4 - many CASSPRTDLFYGYTF TGTGCCAGCAGTCCGCGGACAGACCTCTTCTATGGCTACACCTTC
TRBJ2-3 TRBV7-9 TRBD2 many CASSPPSGEVDTQYF TGTGCCAGCAGCCCGCCTAGCGGGGAAGTAGATACGCAGTATTTT
TRBJ1-5 TRBV7-6 TRBD1 few CASSQGAGPNSNQPQHF TGTGCCAGCAGCCAGGGGGCAGGGCCAAATAGCAATCAGCCCCAGCATTTT
TRBJ2-5 TRBV6-1 - many CASSEVGAGRF TGTGCCAGCAGTGAAGTAGGGGCAGGAAGGTTC
TRBJ1-6 TRBV27 - - CASSVAGSPLHF TGTGCCAGCAGCGTGGCGGGTTCACCCCTCCACTTT
TRBJ2-5 TRBV11-2 TRBD1 few CASRYTGEETQYF TGTGCCAGCAGATATACAGGGGAAGAGACCCAGTACTTC
TRBJ1-6 TRBV20-1 - - CSAREERGANSPLHF TGCAGTGCTAGAGAGGAGAGGGGAGCTAATTCACCCCTCCACTTT
TRBJ1-5 TRBV28 - few CASSLEDQPQHF TGTGCCAGCAGTTTAGAGGATCAGCCCCAGCATTTT
TRBJ2-1 TRBV13 TRBD2 - CASSQNPGLAPYNEQFF TGTGCCAGCAGCCAAAACCCGGGACTAGCGCCCTACAATGAGCAGTTCTTC
TRBJ1-2 TRBV6-2/TRBV6-3 TRBD1 few CASSSDRTDGYTF TGTGCCAGCAGTTCGGACAGGACCGATGGCTACACCTTC